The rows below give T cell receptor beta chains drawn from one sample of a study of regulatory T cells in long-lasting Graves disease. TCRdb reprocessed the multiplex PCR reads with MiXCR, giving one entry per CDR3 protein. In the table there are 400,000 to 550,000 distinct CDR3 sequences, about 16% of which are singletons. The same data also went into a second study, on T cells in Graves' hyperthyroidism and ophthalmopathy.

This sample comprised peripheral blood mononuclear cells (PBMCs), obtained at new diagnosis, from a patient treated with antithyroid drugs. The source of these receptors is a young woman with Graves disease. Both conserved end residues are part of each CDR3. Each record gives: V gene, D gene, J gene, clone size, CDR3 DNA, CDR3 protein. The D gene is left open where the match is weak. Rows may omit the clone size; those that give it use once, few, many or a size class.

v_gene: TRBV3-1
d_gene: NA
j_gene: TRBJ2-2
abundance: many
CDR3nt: TGTGCCAGCAGCCAAGATCACACAGGGTCCGGGGAGCTGTTTTTT
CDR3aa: CASSQDHTGSGELFF

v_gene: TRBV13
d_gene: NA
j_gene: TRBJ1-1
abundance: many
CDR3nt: TGTGCCAGCAGCTTAGATATGGTAGGAGCTTTCTTT
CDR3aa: CASSLDMVGAFF

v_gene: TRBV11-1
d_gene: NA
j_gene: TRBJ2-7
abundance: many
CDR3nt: TGTGCCAGCAGCAAAGGGCAGTCCTACGAGCAGTACTTC
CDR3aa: CASSKGQSYEQYF

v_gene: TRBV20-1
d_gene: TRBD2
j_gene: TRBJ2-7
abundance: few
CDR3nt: TGCAGTGCTAGTGGTTCGAGCGGGATGGCCCACGAGCAGTACTTC
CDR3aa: CSASGSSGMAHEQYF

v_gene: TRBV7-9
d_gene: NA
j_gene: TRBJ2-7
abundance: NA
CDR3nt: TGTGCCAGCAGCTTGGGACTGGACAACGAGCAGTACTTC
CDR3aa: CASSLGLDNEQYF

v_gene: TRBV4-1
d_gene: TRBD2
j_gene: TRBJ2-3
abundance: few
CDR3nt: TGCGCCAGCAGCCCCGTTGGGGGGGATGGCACAGATACGCAGTATTTT
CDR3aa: CASSPVGGDGTDTQYF

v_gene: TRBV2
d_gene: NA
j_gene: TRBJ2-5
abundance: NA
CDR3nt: TGTGCCAGCAGGAGGTGGGGCGCAGAAGAGACCCAGTACTTC
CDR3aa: CASRRWGAEETQYF

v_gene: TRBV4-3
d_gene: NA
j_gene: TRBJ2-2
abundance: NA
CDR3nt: TGCGCCAGCAGCCAAGAGGGGACCACCGGGGAGCTGTTTTTT
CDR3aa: CASSQEGTTGELFF

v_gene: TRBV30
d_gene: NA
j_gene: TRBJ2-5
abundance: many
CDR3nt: TGTGCCTTATCGGCCAGCGCCTCCTACCAAGAGACCCAGTACTTC
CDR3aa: CALSASASYQETQYF

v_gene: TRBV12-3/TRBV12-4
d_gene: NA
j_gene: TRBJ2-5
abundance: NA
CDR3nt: TGTGCCAGCAGGAACGGGGGAGGAGTTCAAGAGACCCAGTACTTC
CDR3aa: CASRNGGGVQETQYF

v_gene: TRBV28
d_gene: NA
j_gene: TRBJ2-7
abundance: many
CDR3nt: TGTGCCAGCAGTTTTGGGAGCTCCTACGAGCAGTACTTC
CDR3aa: CASSFGSSYEQYF

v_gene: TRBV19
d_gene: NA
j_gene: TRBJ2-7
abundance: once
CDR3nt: TGTGCCAGTAGTCACCCCGCAGGGGTAATGAGGAATGAGCAGTACTTC
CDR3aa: CASSHPAGVMRNEQYF

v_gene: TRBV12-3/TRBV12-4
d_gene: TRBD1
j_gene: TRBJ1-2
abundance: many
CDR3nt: TGTGCCAGCAGGTTTGGGACAGGAGGCTATGGCTACACCTTC
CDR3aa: CASRFGTGGYGYTF

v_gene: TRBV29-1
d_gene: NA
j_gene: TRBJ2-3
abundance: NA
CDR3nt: TGCAGCGGGGATAGCACAGATACGCAGTATTTT
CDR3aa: CSGDSTDTQYF

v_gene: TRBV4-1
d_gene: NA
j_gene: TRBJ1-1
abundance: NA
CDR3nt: TGCGCCAGCAGCCGAGCGCAGGGTGTTGCGACTGAAGCTTTCTTT
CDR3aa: CASSRAQGVATEAFF